The clone carrying this T cell receptor beta chain was seen at least ten times. The data derive from a study of T cells in Graves' hyperthyroidism and ophthalmopathy. The source material, RNA transcripts, was used to amplify TCR beta CDR3 regions. The HTBI primer set served for first-round RT-PCR of the TCR CDR3. TCRdb reprocessed the multiplex PCR reads with MiXCR, giving one entry per CDR3 protein. Seen here are about 380,000 distinct CDR3 sequences, about 18% observed once, and the top ten hold 35% to 50%. CDR1 and CDR2 from the germline V gene are SNHLY and FYNNEI. This CDR3 contains 11 residues. Trimming cost V 7 bases and J 6 bases, with 9 bases left between them.

Source material: blood. This TCR was recovered from a man in his late teens or twenties with Graves' ophthalmopathy. The V and J genes are TRBV2 and TRBJ1-1; D possibly corresponds to TRBD1 (6 bases). The CDR3 DNA is TGTGCCAGCAAGGGGGGGGCTGAAGCTTTCTTT. This encodes CASKGGAEAFF.